The rows below give T cell receptor beta chains drawn from one sample of a study of metastatic and nonmetastatic thyroid tumors. TCRdb re-analyzed the PCR reads using MiXCR. The sample lists around 7,100 clones; 25% to 30% were seen once. The source material was adjacent normal tissue. These receptors were obtained from a female donor with papillary thyroid cancer or a benign thyroid nodule (not recorded which). Some clones in this sample may be carry-over from other donors' samples. Each CDR3 is given with its conserved first and last residue. The D gene is left open where the match is weak. Clone size is not always given. Where it is, it says once, few, many or a class for expanded clones.

d_gene: TRBD2
j_gene: TRBJ2-7
abundance: few
v_gene: TRBV6-2/TRBV6-3
CDR3aa: CASRSLAGGLSYEQYF

d_gene: NA
j_gene: TRBJ1-2
abundance: medium-sized
v_gene: TRBV9
CDR3aa: CASSGEGSDYGYTF

d_gene: NA
j_gene: TRBJ1-2
abundance: NA
v_gene: TRBV27
CDR3aa: CASSQAGRYGYTF

d_gene: TRBD2
j_gene: TRBJ2-4
abundance: medium-sized
v_gene: TRBV12-3/TRBV12-4
CDR3aa: CASSLAGEVKNIQYF

d_gene: NA
j_gene: TRBJ2-1
abundance: few
v_gene: TRBV12-3/TRBV12-4
CDR3aa: CASSLAGSGQFF

d_gene: NA
j_gene: TRBJ2-7
abundance: NA
v_gene: TRBV24-1
CDR3aa: CAPAEDLYEQYF

d_gene: NA
j_gene: TRBJ2-1
abundance: few
v_gene: TRBV19
CDR3aa: CASSIITGDNEQFF

d_gene: TRBD2
j_gene: TRBJ2-2
abundance: NA
v_gene: TRBV5-1
CDR3aa: CASSFGGTLADTGELFF

d_gene: TRBD2
j_gene: TRBJ2-3
abundance: NA
v_gene: TRBV20-1
CDR3aa: CSARDFGLAGVGTQYF

d_gene: NA
j_gene: TRBJ2-2
abundance: NA
v_gene: TRBV12-3/TRBV12-4
CDR3aa: CASSSQVPGELFF

d_gene: NA
j_gene: TRBJ2-1
abundance: few
v_gene: TRBV2
CDR3aa: CASSDSGHPFF

d_gene: NA
j_gene: TRBJ2-5
abundance: once
v_gene: TRBV20-1
CDR3aa: CSAPPGERGGGTKYF

d_gene: NA
j_gene: TRBJ1-2
abundance: many
v_gene: TRBV20-1
CDR3aa: CSARDWGGNYGYTF

d_gene: TRBD1
j_gene: TRBJ1-5
abundance: NA
v_gene: TRBV7-2
CDR3aa: CASSLAGDRAKGNRPQHF

d_gene: NA
j_gene: TRBJ1-5
abundance: few
v_gene: TRBV15
CDR3aa: CATSRELARAREPQHF

d_gene: TRBD2
j_gene: TRBJ2-1
abundance: many
v_gene: TRBV3-1
CDR3aa: CASSQGLAGAYNEQFF

d_gene: NA
j_gene: TRBJ1-5
abundance: NA
v_gene: TRBV20-1
CDR3aa: CSASDQGHQPQHF

d_gene: NA
j_gene: TRBJ1-2
abundance: NA
v_gene: TRBV24-1
CDR3aa: CATSDSMGRGSGYTF

d_gene: TRBD2
j_gene: TRBJ2-3
abundance: few
v_gene: TRBV27
CDR3aa: CASSLRAGGRADTQYF

d_gene: NA
j_gene: TRBJ2-7
abundance: medium-sized
v_gene: TRBV6-2/TRBV6-3
CDR3aa: CASSYSLDLGMKEQYF

d_gene: NA
j_gene: TRBJ2-2
abundance: NA
v_gene: TRBV30
CDR3aa: CAWTRLRNTGELFF

d_gene: NA
j_gene: TRBJ1-2
abundance: many
v_gene: TRBV3-1
CDR3aa: CASSQGAGGNYGYTF

d_gene: NA
j_gene: TRBJ1-2
abundance: NA
v_gene: TRBV20-1
CDR3aa: CSARGGDLGYGYTF

d_gene: NA
j_gene: TRBJ2-1
abundance: few
v_gene: TRBV6-2/TRBV6-3
CDR3aa: CASSYRRGTPYNEQFF

d_gene: TRBD1
j_gene: TRBJ2-7
abundance: few
v_gene: TRBV2
CDR3aa: CASGLGTGVAYEQYF

d_gene: NA
j_gene: TRBJ2-3
abundance: few
v_gene: TRBV6-1
CDR3aa: CASKTGANSGTQYF

d_gene: TRBD1
j_gene: TRBJ1-3
abundance: NA
v_gene: TRBV9
CDR3aa: CASSLWDSRTGNTIYF

d_gene: NA
j_gene: TRBJ2-4
abundance: NA
v_gene: TRBV5-1
CDR3aa: CASGRTDGNIQYF

d_gene: NA
j_gene: TRBJ2-7
abundance: large
v_gene: TRBV10-3
CDR3aa: CAISESQGLGQYF

d_gene: TRBD2
j_gene: TRBJ2-3
abundance: few
v_gene: TRBV6-4
CDR3aa: CASSDRRGGSDTDTQYF

d_gene: TRBD2
j_gene: TRBJ2-1
abundance: large
v_gene: TRBV6-1
CDR3aa: CASGRVLNEQFF

d_gene: NA
j_gene: TRBJ2-7
abundance: NA
v_gene: TRBV20-1
CDR3aa: CSAAVSGKQYF

d_gene: NA
j_gene: TRBJ2-7
abundance: few
v_gene: TRBV27
CDR3aa: CASSFSHTGIVPYEQYF

d_gene: NA
j_gene: TRBJ1-2
abundance: NA
v_gene: TRBV12-3/TRBV12-4
CDR3aa: CASTIRGWGGYTF

d_gene: NA
j_gene: TRBJ2-1
abundance: NA
v_gene: TRBV27
CDR3aa: CASSFAPGDGSYNEQFF

d_gene: NA
j_gene: TRBJ1-2
abundance: NA
v_gene: TRBV20-1
CDR3aa: CGAHSDNYGYTF

d_gene: TRBD1
j_gene: TRBJ1-2
abundance: medium-sized
v_gene: TRBV19
CDR3aa: CASTGDSINYGYTF

d_gene: TRBD1
j_gene: TRBJ1-5
abundance: few
v_gene: TRBV6-2/TRBV6-3
CDR3aa: CASSTPQGGNQPQHF

d_gene: NA
j_gene: TRBJ2-1
abundance: few
v_gene: TRBV7-9
CDR3aa: CASSLQGGLSYNEQFF

d_gene: TRBD1
j_gene: TRBJ2-7
abundance: NA
v_gene: TRBV7-2
CDR3aa: CASSLGGQESYEQYF

d_gene: NA
j_gene: TRBJ2-2
abundance: few
v_gene: TRBV12-3/TRBV12-4
CDR3aa: CASSGYRDPNTGELFF

d_gene: NA
j_gene: TRBJ2-7
abundance: NA
v_gene: TRBV10-3
CDR3aa: CAISETGQEQYF

d_gene: NA
j_gene: TRBJ2-1
abundance: NA
v_gene: TRBV7-7
CDR3aa: CVRRPDPAGYNEQFF

d_gene: NA
j_gene: TRBJ2-2
abundance: NA
v_gene: TRBV5-1
CDR3aa: CASSLDRTGELFF

d_gene: TRBD2
j_gene: TRBJ2-1
abundance: medium-sized
v_gene: TRBV7-3
CDR3aa: CASSLNGLAGVEQFF

d_gene: NA
j_gene: TRBJ2-7
abundance: few
v_gene: TRBV6-5
CDR3aa: CASSYPGQALGGGQYF

d_gene: TRBD1
j_gene: TRBJ2-2
abundance: NA
v_gene: TRBV5-1
CDR3aa: CASSFSRGRTGELFF

d_gene: TRBD1
j_gene: TRBJ1-1
abundance: NA
v_gene: TRBV5-1
CDR3aa: CASRTGNTEAFF

d_gene: NA
j_gene: TRBJ1-2
abundance: NA
v_gene: TRBV30
CDR3aa: CALSVGGKDGYTF

d_gene: NA
j_gene: TRBJ1-1
abundance: NA
v_gene: TRBV6-1
CDR3aa: CASSGGTTNTEAFF

d_gene: TRBD1
j_gene: TRBJ2-7
abundance: few
v_gene: TRBV27
CDR3aa: CASSVDRGTSYEQYF

d_gene: TRBD2
j_gene: TRBJ2-3
abundance: medium-sized
v_gene: TRBV19
CDR3aa: CASSFERGDTQYF